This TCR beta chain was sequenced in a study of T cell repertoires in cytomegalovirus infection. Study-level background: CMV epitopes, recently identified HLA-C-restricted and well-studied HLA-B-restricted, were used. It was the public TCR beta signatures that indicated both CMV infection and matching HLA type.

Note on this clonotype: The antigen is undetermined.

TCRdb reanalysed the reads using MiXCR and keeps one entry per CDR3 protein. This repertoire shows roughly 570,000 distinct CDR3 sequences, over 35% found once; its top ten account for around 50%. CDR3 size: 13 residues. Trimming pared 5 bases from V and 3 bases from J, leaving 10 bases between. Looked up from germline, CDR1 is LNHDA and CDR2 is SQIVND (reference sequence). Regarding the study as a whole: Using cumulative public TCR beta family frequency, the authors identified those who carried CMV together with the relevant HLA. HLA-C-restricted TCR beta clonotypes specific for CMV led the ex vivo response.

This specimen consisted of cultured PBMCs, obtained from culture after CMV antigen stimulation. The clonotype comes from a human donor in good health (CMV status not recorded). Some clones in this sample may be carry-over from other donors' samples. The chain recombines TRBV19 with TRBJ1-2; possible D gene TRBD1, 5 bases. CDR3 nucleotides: TGTGCCAGTAGTCAGGACAAGGACTATGGCTACACCTTC. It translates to CASSQDKDYGYTF.